This is a list of T cell receptor beta chains from one sample in a study of low-dose radiotherapy and immunotherapy resistance in tumors. TCRdb ran MiXCR on the reads and lists one entry per CDR3 protein. This sample has 64,000 or so distinct CDR3 sequences, with less than 35% found just once. The input for sequencing was PBMCs, taken before treatment. The receptor source for this set is a female donor with ovarian cancer. Both conserved end residues are trimmed from each CDR3. Rows give clone size only sometimes, using once, few, many, or a class for an expanded clone.

j_gene | abundance | v_gene | CDR3aa
TRBJ2-1 | many | TRBV5-1 | ASSLLADSYNEQF
TRBJ2-1 | . | TRBV3-1 | ASSRDRGHNEQF
TRBJ1-1 | . | TRBV13 | ASSLGGTGGSTEAF
TRBJ1-2 | many | TRBV10-3 | AITGQGDYGYT
TRBJ1-1 | many | TRBV7-2 | ASSFWGEGTEAF
TRBJ2-1 | . | TRBV6-2/TRBV6-3 | ASSEGKGLRDEQF
TRBJ2-7 | many | TRBV5-6 | ASSLVGSAEQY
TRBJ2-5 | many | TRBV28 | ASSLRKTGGKETQY
TRBJ2-2 | many | TRBV7-9 | ASRSSGQGFTGELF
TRBJ2-1 | many | TRBV9 | ASSVATGGVDEQF
TRBJ2-2 | . | TRBV9 | ASSEPGSLGELF
TRBJ2-2 | many | TRBV5-1 | ASSLDGQGAGELF
TRBJ2-2 | many | TRBV18 | ASSPTGLNTGELF
TRBJ2-7 | few | TRBV12-5 | ASGLSLQGTIHEQY
TRBJ2-5 | once | TRBV5-4 | ASSQGFGGFQETQY
TRBJ2-7 | once | TRBV21-1 | ASSFGTSGRRLGYEQY
TRBJ2-5 | . | TRBV27 | ASSPPRGALRVETQY
TRBJ1-4 | many | TRBV5-1 | ASSADRKTNEKLF
TRBJ1-5 | . | TRBV18 | ASSPDRGNPQH
TRBJ1-5 | few | TRBV27 | ASRAYSLSNQPQH
TRBJ2-1 | . | TRBV6-1 | ACSATGTGGNEQF
TRBJ2-6 | . | TRBV2 | ASSTRSGANVLT
TRBJ1-1 | . | TRBV5-1 | ASSFLATNTEAF
TRBJ1-6 | many | TRBV6-6 | ASSYAQGRGEKSPLH
TRBJ2-3 | . | TRBV15 | ATLVRDTQY
TRBJ2-5 | many | TRBV20-1 | SAARTSGAETQY
TRBJ2-7 | many | TRBV29-1 | SAHGLEGDEQY
TRBJ2-1 | many | TRBV19 | ASSIDPSGGSGYNEQF
TRBJ2-3 | many | TRBV28 | ASSFRRGPTDTQY
TRBJ2-2 | many | TRBV2 | ASSHLAGGNTGELF
TRBJ2-2 | once | TRBV9 | ASSPRGAQNGELF
TRBJ1-5 | many | TRBV19 | ASSNTGSNQPQH
TRBJ1-6 | many | TRBV6-1 | ASSEVQGNSPLH
TRBJ1-2 | many | TRBV2 | ASKPRTGLNYGYT
TRBJ1-1 | many | TRBV28 | ASSRRQDNTEAF
TRBJ2-1 | many | TRBV6-2/TRBV6-3 | ASTTGTGTTEQF
TRBJ1-1 | few | TRBV5-4 | ASKPRRDRGYTEAF
TRBJ2-7 | . | TRBV5-4 | ASSDRGMSSYEQY
TRBJ1-5 | few | TRBV12-3/TRBV12-4 | ASSLRLGVASNQPQH
TRBJ2-1 | many | TRBV7-9 | ASSTSTSGTSNEQF
TRBJ2-2 | many | TRBV7-3 | ASSWTSMTGELF
TRBJ1-5 | many | TRBV4-1 | ASSQPLRRGGNQPQH
TRBJ1-4 | many | TRBV4-3 | ASSQASLAGPEKLF
TRBJ2-7 | many | TRBV6-2/TRBV6-3 | ASSEKYEQY
TRBJ2-6 | many | TRBV5-4 | ASSTKREGVSGANVLT
TRBJ2-7 | . | TRBV29-1 | SGRRGPNEQY
TRBJ1-5 | once | TRBV27 | ASSSDSGPDQPQH
TRBJ1-2 | . | TRBV7-6 | ASSLGTDGYT
TRBJ1-1 | many | TRBV3-1 | ASSRQAGTGVVGTEAF
TRBJ2-2 | many | TRBV6-2/TRBV6-3 | ASNPGGFPGELF
TRBJ2-7 | many | TRBV27 | ASSWDRTSYEQY
TRBJ2-2 | many | TRBV30 | AWNSAGVTGELF
TRBJ2-3 | . | TRBV7-9 | ASSLLGGRDTQY
TRBJ2-1 | many | TRBV27 | ASSFRVAIGISYNEQF
TRBJ2-7 | many | TRBV6-2/TRBV6-3 | ASSFGRYEQY
TRBJ1-6 | many | TRBV28 | ASRPGQANSPLH
TRBJ1-5 | . | TRBV5-1 | ASSLDANSNQPQH
TRBJ1-1 | many | TRBV7-8 | ASSLGYRGRMNTEAF
TRBJ1-5 | . | TRBV23-1 | ASMTKGVLSNQPQH
TRBJ1-2 | many | TRBV20-1 | SARDGKQGSNYGYT